The next 29 T cell receptor beta chains were all read from a single sample in a study of hypomethylating agent response in myelodysplastic syndrome. Clones were read by immunoSEQ multiplex PCR, and TCRdb kept only the in-frame ones, dropping some. The sample yields approximately 4,500 clones, 81% seen once. Sequenced here: bone marrow, sampled before or after starting hypomethylating agent treatment for myelodysplastic syndrome (not recorded which). These receptors all come from a human donor with myelodysplastic syndrome.

The chain combines TRBV11-2 with TRBJ1-2, with D possibly being TRBD1 (6 bases). The CDR3 consists of 13 residues. Per the germline V gene, CDR1 is SGHAT and CDR2 is FQNNGV. Trimming cost V 5 bases and J 6 bases, with 13 bases left between them. CDR3 protein: CASSLQGGHGYTF. CDR3 nucleotides: TGTGCCAGCAGCCTACAGGGAGGGCATGGCTACACCTTC. The full variable domain, its missing parts supplied by reference TRBV11-2 and TRBJ1-2, is EAGVAQSPRYKIIEKRQSVAFWCNPISGHATLYWYQQILGQGPKLLIQFQNNGVVDDSQLPKDRFSAERLKGVDSTLKIQPAKLEDSAVYLCASSLQGGHGYTFGSGTRLTVV.

This clone was seen a handful of times. The chain recombines TRBV10-3 with TRBJ1-2, with D hard to call. The CDR3 length is 12 residues. Germline loops: CDR1 ENHRY, CDR2 SYGVKD. V lost 8 bases and J lost 4, with 11 bases in between. The DNA of the CDR3 is TGTGCCATCGCCGACAACAGCTATGGCTACACCTTC. Translating it yields CAIADNSYGYTF.

The rearrangement uses TRBV27 and TRBJ2-7, with 7 bases fitting TRBD1. From germline, CDR1 is MNHEY and CDR2 SMNVEV (reference sequence). J was trimmed by 3 bases and V by 6 bases; bases with no gene match: 8. This CDR3 spans 14 amino acids. The CDR3 bases are TGTGCCAGCAGCCGAATACAGGGGTTCTACGAGCAGTACTTC. The encoded protein is CASSRIQGFYEQYF.

The chain uses TRBV28 and TRBJ1-1; no definite D call. The CDR3 is made up of 15 amino acids. The V and J ends lost 2 bases and 1 base respectively, with 11 bases between them. Germline CDR1 MDHEN, CDR2 SYDVKM. The CDR3 region is CASSLLLEANTEAFF. CDR3 DNA: TGTGCCAGCAGTTTACTGTTGGAGGCGAACACTGAAGCTTTCTTT.

The V gene is TRBV7-8, the J gene TRBJ1-5; TRBD1 might be the D (6 bases). This CDR3 contains 15 residues. Looked up from germline, CDR1 is SGHVS and CDR2 is FQNEAQ. Trimming took 1 base from V and 3 from J, leaving 10 bases between them. For the CDR3, the DNA is TGTGCCAGCAGCTTAGTAGGACAGAACAATCAGCCCCAGCATTTT. This codes for CASSLVGQNNQPQHF.

The CDR3: CASRAGQPQHF. The CDR3 DNA follows: TGTGCCAGCAGGGCGGGTCAGCCCCAGCATTTT. The V and J genes are TRBV6-1 and TRBJ1-5, with D hard to call. V shed 6 bases and J shed 6 bases, with 6 bases lying between them. Germline lookup yields CDR1 MNHNS and CDR2 SASEGT. The CDR3 length is 11 residues.

This clone appeared a few times. This chain connects TRBV9 to TRBJ2-2; 7 bases line up with TRBD2. V trimming: 3 bases; J trimming: 4 bases; junction bases outside the gene matches: 6. The CDR3 loop spans 15 amino acids. Germline V gene sequence: CDR1 SGDLS, CDR2 YYNGEE. The CDR3 region is CASSGLALGTGELFF. DNA of the CDR3: TGTGCCAGCAGCGGACTAGCCCTTGGCACCGGGGAGCTGTTTTTT. Using reference TRBV9 and TRBJ2-2 for the parts outside the CDR3, the full variable domain is DSGVTQTPKHLITATGQRVTLRCSPRSGDLSVYWYQQSLDQGLQFLIQYYNGEERAKGNILERFSAQQFPDLHSELNLSSLELGDSALYFCASSGLALGTGELFFGEGSRLTVL.

CDR3 sequence: CAWGHGPMNTEAFF. The CDR3 DNA is TGTGCCTGGGGGCACGGGCCGATGAACACTGAAGCTTTCTTT. The genes are TRBV30 and TRBJ1-1; no definite D call. V gave up 5 bases and J gave up 0 bases, with 13 bases separating them. Germline-derived CDR1 and CDR2 are GTSNPN and SVGIG (reference sequence). This CDR3 has 14 residues.

The V call is TRBV10-1, the J call TRBJ2-1; 8 bases agree with TRBD2. V lost 5 bases to trimming and J lost 4 bases; unmatched junction nucleotides: 7. The CDR3 spans 15 residues. CDR1 is WNHNN and CDR2 is SYGVQD in the germline V gene (reference sequence). The CDR3 reads CASSRGGPRYNEQFF. CDR3 sequence (DNA): TGCGCCAGCAGTCGGGGGGGCCCGAGGTACAATGAGCAGTTCTTC.

The gene calls are TRBV5-5 and TRBJ2-7; 11 bases match TRBD2. Germline CDR1 reads SGHKS; CDR2 reads YYEKEE (reference sequence). With V trimmed by 7 bases and J by 5 bases, 11 bases remained unmatched. The CDR3 has 15 amino acids. CDR3 nucleotide sequence: TGTGCCAGCGGGCTACTAGCGGGGGTTCAGGACGAGCAGTACTTC. The encoded protein is CASGLLAGVQDEQYF. The full variable domain, in which reference TRBV5-5 and TRBJ2-7 provide the parts outside the CDR3, is DAGVTQSPTHLIKTRGQQVTLRCSPISGHKSVSWYQQVLGQGPQFIFQYYEKEERGRGNFPDRFSARQFPNYSSELNVNALLLGDSALYLCASGLLAGVQDEQYFGPGTRLTVT.

The gene calls are TRBV29-1 and TRBJ2-5; D is possibly TRBD2 (6 bases). The V end was cut by 7 bases, the J end by 5 bases, with 11 bases between. This CDR3 has 11 residues. CDR1 SQVTM and CDR2 ANQGSEA come from the germline V gene. In nucleotides, the CDR3 is TGCAGCGCCGGGACTTTGGAGACCCAGTACTTC. Protein: CSAGTLETQYF. The full variable domain, rest sourced from reference TRBV29-1 and TRBJ2-5, is SAVISQKPSRDICQRGTSLTIQCQVDSQVTMMFWYRQQPGQSLTLIATANQGSEATYESGFVIDKFPISRPNLTFSTLTVSNMSPEDSSIYLCSAGTLETQYFGPGTRLLVL.

The chain employs TRBV7-6 and TRBJ1-2; D gene ambiguous. Trimming pared 5 bases from V and 3 bases from J, leaving 13 bases between. Germline V gene data show CDR1 as SGHVS and CDR2 as FNYEAQ. This CDR3 contains 14 residues. The CDR3 sequence is CASSPRAGDYGYTF. CDR3 in DNA: TGTGCCAGCAGCCCGCGAGCCGGGGACTATGGCTACACCTTC.

The CDR3 DNA reads TGTGCCAGCAGCTTGTCGGGGTACACTGAAGCTTTCTTT. It encodes CASSLSGYTEAFF. This rearrangement joins TRBV5-8 to TRBJ1-1; D uncertain. Deletions cut 1 base from V and 3 bases from J, with 7 bases between. The CDR3 runs 13 residues. Germline V CDR1 and CDR2: SGHTS, YDEGEE.

The chain is built from TRBV19 and TRBJ2-2; TRBD1 matches 10 bases. Germline CDR1 is LNHDA and CDR2 is SQIVND (reference sequence). Losses at the gene ends were 6 bases for V and 3 bases for J; bases not matched to a gene: 4. This CDR3 has 15 amino acids. The CDR3 DNA reads as TGTGCCAGTAGGGGACAGGGGCGGGACACCGGGGAGCTGTTTTTT. Protein product: CASRGQGRDTGELFF.

The J gene is TRBJ1-6, the V gene TRBV30; D is possibly TRBD1 (6 bases). V dropped 0 bases and J dropped 0 bases, with 9 bases sitting between them. The CDR3 consists of 16 residues. The germline V gene has CDR1 GTSNPN and CDR2 SVGIG (reference sequence). This CDR3 is CAWSVGGTSYNSPLHF. Written as DNA, the CDR3 is TGTGCCTGGAGTGTAGGGGGAACCTCCTATAATTCACCCCTCCACTTT. Combining the CDR3 with reference TRBV30 and TRBJ1-6 gives the whole variable domain SQTIHQWPATLVQPVGSPLSLECTVEGTSNPNLYWYRQAAGRGLQLLFYSVGIGQISSEVPQNLSASRPQDRQFILSSKKLLLSDSGFYLCAWSVGGTSYNSPLHFGNGTRLTVT.

The chain uses TRBV11-2 and TRBJ1-2; maybe TRBD1 (6 bases). The CDR3 loop spans 14 amino acids. Trimming left V 4 bases short and J 2 bases short, with 11 bases between. Germline loops: CDR1 SGHAT, CDR2 FQNNGV. As DNA, the CDR3 is TGTGCCAGCAGCTCTCGGACAGCCAACTATGGCTACACCTTC. Protein: CASSSRTANYGYTF.

The rearrangement links TRBV18 to TRBJ1-3; unclear D gene. Deletions cut 3 bases from V and 4 bases from J, with 10 bases between. Germline-derived CDR1 and CDR2 are KGHSH and LQKENI. CDR3 length: 14 amino acids. Written as DNA, the CDR3 is TGTGCCAGCTCACCCCCGGGGTACGGAAACACCATATATTTT. This gives the protein CASSPPGYGNTIYF.

The chain recombines TRBV5-8 with TRBJ1-1, with D unclear. The CDR3 is made up of 14 amino acids. In germline, CDR1 is SGHTS, CDR2 YDEGEE. Trimming removed 0 bases from V and 4 bases from J, with 10 bases in between. In nucleotides, the CDR3 is TGTGCCAGCAGCTTGGAAGAGATGGGCACTGAAGCTTTCTTT. It translates to CASSLEEMGTEAFF.

DNA for the CDR3: TGCAGCGTTGGGGGGGGCCCGGACGAGCAGTACTTC. Translation gives CSVGGGPDEQYF. The rearrangement uses TRBV29-1 and TRBJ2-7, with a possible D match to TRBD2 (7 bases). The CDR3 length is 12 residues. The germline V gene has CDR1 SQVTM and CDR2 ANQGSEA. The V end lost 4 bases, the J end lost 5 bases, and 12 bases lay between the germline ends.

This clone was seen only once. This rearrangement joins TRBV7-6 to TRBJ1-4; D is undetermined. This CDR3 contains 14 residues. Trimming took off 1 base at V and 7 bases at J, with 10 bases between the two ends. Germline CDR1 and CDR2: SGHVS and FNYEAQ. In DNA form, the CDR3 reads TGTGCCAGCAGCTTAGTTGGGGAAGCTGAAAAACTGTTTTTT. Its protein is CASSLVGEAEKLFF. Combining the CDR3 with reference TRBV7-6 and TRBJ1-4 gives the whole variable domain GAGVSQSPRYKVTKRGQDVALRCDPISGHVSLYWYRQALGQGPEFLTYFNYEAQQDKSGLPNDRFSAERPEGSISTLTIQRTEQRDSAMYRCASSLVGEAEKLFFGSGTQLSVL.

The J gene is TRBJ1-3, the V gene TRBV7-6; D remains unclear. The ends were cut back, 7 bases at V and 0 bases at J, with 10 bases in the middle. Germline V gene sequence: CDR1 SGHVS, CDR2 FNYEAQ. The CDR3 runs 14 residues. CDR3 in DNA: TGTGCCAGCACCCGCGATGACTCTGGAAACACCATATATTTT. Amino acids: CASTRDDSGNTIYF. The variable domain in full, with the rest retrieved from reference TRBV7-6 and TRBJ1-3, is GAGVSQSPRYKVTKRGQDVALRCDPISGHVSLYWYRQALGQGPEFLTYFNYEAQQDKSGLPNDRFSAERPEGSISTLTIQRTEQRDSAMYRCASTRDDSGNTIYFGEGSWLTVV.

The J gene is TRBJ1-5, the V gene TRBV28; D may be TRBD1 (5 bases). V dropped 3 bases and J dropped 7 bases, with 13 bases sitting between them. There are 14 residues in the CDR3. The germline V gene has CDR1 MDHEN and CDR2 SYDVKM. CDR3 amino acids: CASSLEGDGQPQHF. In nucleotides, the CDR3 is TGTGCCAGCAGTTTGGAAGGGGATGGGCAGCCCCAGCATTTT.

The chain couples TRBV15 to TRBJ2-3; D gene uncertain. Germline assignment: CDR1 LNHNV and CDR2 YYDKDF (reference sequence). V lost 0 bases, J lost 0 bases, and 7 bases lay in between. CDR3 size: 15 residues. The CDR3 bases are TGTGCCACCAGCAGAGAAAGACCTAGCACAGATACGCAGTATTTT. Encoded protein: CATSRERPSTDTQYF.

The table lists this clone with a few counts. The chain recombines TRBV5-1 with TRBJ1-1, with unresolved D. This CDR3 spans 11 amino acids. The ends were cut back, 4 bases at V and 8 bases at J, with 9 bases in the middle. Germline V lookup: CDR1 SGHRS, CDR2 YFSETQ. The CDR3 loop is CASSPAQEAFF. CDR3 DNA: TGCGCCAGCAGCCCGGCCCAAGAAGCTTTCTTT.

The J gene is TRBJ2-3, the V gene TRBV15, with TRBD2 matching 7 bases. V shed 3 bases and J 4 bases; nucleotides not matched to a gene: 4. In germline, CDR1 is LNHNV, CDR2 YYDKDF (reference sequence). This CDR3 contains 14 residues. CDR3 coding DNA: TGTGCCACCAGCAGTCGGGGGGATGCAGATACGCAGTATTTT. This sequence encodes CATSSRGDADTQYF.

The rearrangement joins TRBV7-6 to TRBJ2-1; 14 bases align to TRBD2. CDR1 and CDR2 (germline): SGHVS, FNYEAQ. V gave up 0 bases and J gave up 8 bases; unmatched junction bases: 6. The CDR3 covers 17 residues. Here the CDR3 DNA reads TGTGCCAGCAGCTTAGCTCCGACTAGCGGGGGGGCCGATGAGCAGTTCTTC. As protein: CASSLAPTSGGADEQFF.

The chain joins TRBV27 to TRBJ2-3, with 8 bases fitting TRBD2. The CDR3 has 12 residues. From germline, CDR1 is MNHEY and CDR2 SMNVEV (reference sequence). With V trimmed by 8 bases and J by 6 bases, 4 bases remained unmatched. The CDR3 here is CASRTGGDTQYF. CDR3 in DNA: TGTGCCAGCCGGACGGGGGGGGATACGCAGTATTTT.

V is TRBV30 and J is TRBJ2-5, with TRBD2 matching over 7 bases. This CDR3 has 15 residues. With V trimmed by 0 bases and J by 1 base, 5 bases remained unmatched. The germline V gene has CDR1 GTSNPN and CDR2 SVGIG (reference sequence). The CDR3 bases are TGTGCCTGGAGTGTACTCGGGGGGACCCAAGAGACCCAGTACTTC. Translation: CAWSVLGGTQETQYF.

The rearrangement uses TRBV2 and TRBJ2-5; no firm D call. Looked up from germline, CDR1 is SNHLY and CDR2 is FYNNEI. With 6 bases removed from V and 4 bases from J, the gap between germline ends came to 9 bases. This CDR3 has 12 residues. CDR3 in DNA: TGTGCCAGCAGGGGGTTAGGAGAGACCCAGTACTTC. This gives the protein CASRGLGETQYF.